The 11 T cell receptor beta chains presented below share a single source sample, sequenced in a study of cytotoxic CD8 clonotypes in ibrutinib-treated CLL. Profiled with immunoSEQ multiplex PCR; TCRdb holds only in-frame clones, not every one. The repertoire holds approximately 170,000 clones, about 88% seen once, with about 2.9% in the top ten. Sequencing used PBMCs, obtained at disease progression, from a patient treated with ibrutinib. Source of these receptors: a human donor with chronic lymphocytic leukemia.

V is TRBV27 and J is TRBJ2-7, with TRBD1 as a possible D gene (6 bases). The CDR3 extends over 14 amino acids. Germline CDR1 and CDR2: MNHEY and SMNVEV (reference sequence). V was cut by 0 bases and J by 6 bases, with 12 bases left in between. CDR3: CASSLSAGEREQYF. The CDR3 bases are TGTGCCAGCAGTTTATCGGCAGGGGAGCGCGAGCAGTACTTC.

The J gene is TRBJ1-1, the V gene TRBV19, with TRBD1 matching over 7 bases. Germline V gene lookup returns CDR1 LNHDA and CDR2 SQIVND (reference sequence). The CDR3 has 15 residues. V shed 5 bases, J shed 3 bases, and the junction held 9 bases outside the gene matches. This CDR3 is CASSPRDSLHTEAFF. In nucleotides, the CDR3 is TGTGCCAGTAGTCCCCGGGACAGCTTACACACTGAAGCTTTCTTT.

This chain uses TRBV19 with TRBJ2-1; no clear D. The CDR3 loop spans 16 amino acids. Germline V gives CDR1 LNHDA, CDR2 SQIVND (reference sequence). The V and J ends lost 3 bases and 7 bases respectively, with 19 bases between them. The CDR3 DNA reads as TGTGCCAGTAGTATCGATCGGGCGCTTGCCCCTAATGAGCAGTTCTTC. Translation gives CASSIDRALAPNEQFF.

The V gene is TRBV18, the J gene TRBJ1-2, with 7 bases aligning to TRBD1. V trimming: 6 bases; J trimming: 3 bases; junction bases outside the gene matches: 4. Germline V lookup: CDR1 KGHSH, CDR2 LQKENI. The CDR3 totals 13 residues. In DNA form, the CDR3 reads TGTGCCAGCTCCGCCGGGACAGACTATGGCTACACCTTC. Protein sequence: CASSAGTDYGYTF.

V usage is TRBV5-6 and J usage is TRBJ2-2; D uncertain. The V gene's germline CDR1 is SGHDT and CDR2 YYEEEE. Trimming removed 1 base from V and 3 bases from J, with 4 bases in between. The CDR3 spans 13 residues. The CDR3 spells CASSLRYTGELFF. The CDR3 DNA follows: TGTGCCAGCAGCTTGCGTTACACCGGGGAGCTGTTTTTT.

The gene calls are TRBV4-1 and TRBJ2-6; the match to TRBD1 covers 12 bases. J lost 6 bases, V lost 4 bases, and 7 bases had no gene match. Germline V gives CDR1 MGHRA, CDR2 YSYEKL. CDR3 size: 17 residues. CDR3 nucleotides: TGCGCCAGCAGCCCCAAGGGACAGGGGGCCGAGGCCAACGTCCTGACTTTC. Translating it yields CASSPKGQGAEANVLTF.

This clone was observed once. The chain recombines TRBV27 with TRBJ2-7; D may match TRBD1 or TRBD2 (6 bases each). Trimming removed 7 bases from V and 4 bases from J, with 23 bases in between. This CDR3 comprises 16 residues. In germline, CDR1 is MNHEY, CDR2 SMNVEV (reference sequence). The CDR3 nucleotides read TGTGCCAGCAAGGCCCCCTCCCGGGGGCGCATATACGAGCAGTACTTC. It specifies CASKAPSRGRIYEQYF.

This clone appeared a single time. V gene TRBV6-6 combines with J gene TRBJ1-3; TRBD1 matches 7 bases. Unmatched junction bases numbered 7, after V lost 4 bases and J lost 4 bases. This CDR3 has 15 amino acids. Germline values: CDR1 MNHNY, CDR2 SVGAGI (reference sequence). CDR3 protein: CASSSSGQRGNTIYF. The CDR3 coding sequence is TGTGCCAGCAGTTCCTCGGGACAGAGAGGAAACACCATATATTTT.

This clone has just a few counts. The CDR3, as DNA: TGTGCCAGCAGTGAAGCAGTAGGGACACGACAGCATTTT. Its protein product is CASSEAVGTRQHF. The rearrangement joins TRBV2 to TRBJ1-5; tentatively, D is TRBD1 (6 bases). V was pared by 0 bases and J by 13 bases, with 13 bases between. CDR3 length: 13 residues. The V gene's germline CDR1 is SNHLY and CDR2 FYNNEI.

The chain employs TRBV23-1 and TRBJ1-1; D is unclear. TRBV23-1 is treated as an ORF (open reading frame) with a function not yet certain. The CDR3 consists of 9 residues. Between the trimmed V and J ends, which lost 8 bases and 12 bases, there was a span of 10 bases. The CDR3 reads CASPSDPFF. In DNA form, the CDR3 reads TGCGCCAGCCCCTCCGATCCTTTCTTT.

The chain combines TRBV7-8 with TRBJ1-1, with D possibly TRBD1 on 5 matching bases. CDR1 is SGHVS and CDR2 is FQNEAQ in the germline V gene. V dropped 2 bases and J dropped 6 bases, with 13 bases sitting between them. The CDR3 has 14 amino acids. The CDR3 sequence: CASSLLSRDSEAFF. As DNA, the CDR3 is TGTGCCAGCAGCTTATTGTCTAGGGACTCTGAAGCTTTCTTT.